This T cell receptor (beta chain) was recorded in a study of neurological immune-mediated disorders. At the level of the study: Relapsing-remitting disease affected about 31, and secondary progressive 3, of roughly 35 multiple sclerosis patients.

The CDR3 runs 14 residues. The V and J ends lost 5 bases and 5 bases, in that order; junction bases with no gene match: 8. Germline V lookup: CDR1 DFQATT, CDR2 SNEGSKA (reference sequence). With 10-nucleotide random UMIs included, cDNA was synthesized by 5'RACE. MiXCR was run by TCRdb on the 5' RACE reads, yielding one entry per CDR3 protein. The profile covers about 52,000 distinct CDR3 sequences, with more than 3.5% appearing a single time and under 8.5% taken by the ten largest. This clonotype has at least ten counts. Its antigen is unidentified. Unsorted libraries were generated from 2 million PBMCs held at -80 degrees C. Regarding the study as a whole: Levels of TCR clonal expansion peaked in HTLV-1-associated myelopathy and reached their lowest in multiple sclerosis, under those of healthy controls.

The chain uses TRBV20-1 and TRBJ2-7; TRBD1 aligns across 11 bases. What was sequenced was PBMCs. This clonotype originated in a man between 60 and 75 years old with multiple sclerosis. CDR3 sequence: CSASSGTGGDEQYF. CDR3 DNA: TGCAGTGCTTCCTCCGGGACAGGGGGAGACGAGCAGTACTTC.